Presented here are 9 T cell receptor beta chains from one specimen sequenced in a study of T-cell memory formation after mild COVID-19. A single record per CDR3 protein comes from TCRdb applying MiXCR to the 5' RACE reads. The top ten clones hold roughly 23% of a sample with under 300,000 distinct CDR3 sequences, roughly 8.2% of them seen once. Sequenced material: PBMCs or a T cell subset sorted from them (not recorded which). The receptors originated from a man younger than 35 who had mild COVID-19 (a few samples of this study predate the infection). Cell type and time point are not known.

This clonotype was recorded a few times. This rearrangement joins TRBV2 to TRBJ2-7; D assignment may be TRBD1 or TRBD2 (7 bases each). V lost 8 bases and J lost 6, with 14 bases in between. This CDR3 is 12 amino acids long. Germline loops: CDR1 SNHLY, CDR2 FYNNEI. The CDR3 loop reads CASGQGEGEQYF. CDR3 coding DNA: TGTGCCAGCGGCCAGGGGGAGGGCGAGCAGTACTTC.

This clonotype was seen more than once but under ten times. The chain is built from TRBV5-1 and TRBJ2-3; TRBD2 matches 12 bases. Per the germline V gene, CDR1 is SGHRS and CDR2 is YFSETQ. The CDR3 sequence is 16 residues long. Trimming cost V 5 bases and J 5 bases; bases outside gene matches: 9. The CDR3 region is CASRPASGGAEDTQYF. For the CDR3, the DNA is TGCGCCAGCAGACCAGCTAGCGGGGGGGCCGAAGATACGCAGTATTTT.

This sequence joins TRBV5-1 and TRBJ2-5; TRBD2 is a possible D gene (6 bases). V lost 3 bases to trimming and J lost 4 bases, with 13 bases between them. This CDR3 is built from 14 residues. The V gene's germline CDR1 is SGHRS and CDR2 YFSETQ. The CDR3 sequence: CASSWRDRPETQYF. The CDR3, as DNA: TGCGCCAGCAGCTGGAGGGACCGTCCAGAGACCCAGTACTTC. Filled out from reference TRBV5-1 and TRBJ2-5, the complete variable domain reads KAGVTQTPRYLIKTRGQQVTLSCSPISGHRSVSWYQQTPGQGLQFLFEYFSETQRNKGNFPGRFSGRQFSNSRSEMNVSTLELGDSALYLCASSWRDRPETQYFGPGTRLLVL.

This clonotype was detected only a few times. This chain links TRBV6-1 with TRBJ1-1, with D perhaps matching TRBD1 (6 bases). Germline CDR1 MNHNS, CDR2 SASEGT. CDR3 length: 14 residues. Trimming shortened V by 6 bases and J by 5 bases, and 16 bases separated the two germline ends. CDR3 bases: TGTGCCAGCAGCGTAGGGACAAAGAGGACTGAAGCTTTCTTT. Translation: CASSVGTKRTEAFF.

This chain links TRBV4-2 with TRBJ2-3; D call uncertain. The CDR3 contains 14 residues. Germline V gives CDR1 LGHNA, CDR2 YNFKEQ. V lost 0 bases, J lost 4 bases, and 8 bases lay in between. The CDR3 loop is CASSQDGVADTQYF. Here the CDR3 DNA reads TGTGCCAGCAGCCAAGATGGGGTTGCAGATACGCAGTATTTT.

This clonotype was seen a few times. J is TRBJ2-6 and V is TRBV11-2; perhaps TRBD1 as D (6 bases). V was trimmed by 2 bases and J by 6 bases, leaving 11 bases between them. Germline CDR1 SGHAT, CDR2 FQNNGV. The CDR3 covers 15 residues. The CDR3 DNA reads TGTGCCAGCAGCTTAAACCCGGGACAGGCCAACGTCCTGACTTTC. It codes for CASSLNPGQANVLTF. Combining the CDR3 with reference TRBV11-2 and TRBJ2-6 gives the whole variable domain EAGVAQSPRYKIIEKRQSVAFWCNPISGHATLYWYQQILGQGPKLLIQFQNNGVVDDSQLPKDRFSAERLKGVDSTLKIQPAKLEDSAVYLCASSLNPGQANVLTFGAGSRLTVL.

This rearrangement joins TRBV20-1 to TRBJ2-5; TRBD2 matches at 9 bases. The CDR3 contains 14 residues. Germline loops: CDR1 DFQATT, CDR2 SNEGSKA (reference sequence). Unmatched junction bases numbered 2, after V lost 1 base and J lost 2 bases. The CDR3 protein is CSARVLAGQETQYF. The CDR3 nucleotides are TGCAGTGCTAGAGTGCTAGCGGGGCAAGAGACCCAGTACTTC.

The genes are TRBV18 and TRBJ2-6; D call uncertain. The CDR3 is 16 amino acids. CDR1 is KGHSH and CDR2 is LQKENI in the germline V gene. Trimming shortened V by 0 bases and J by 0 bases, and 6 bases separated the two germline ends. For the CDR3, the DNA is TGTGCCAGCTCACCACCGACGCCCTCTGGGGCCAACGTCCTGACTTTC. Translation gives CASSPPTPSGANVLTF.

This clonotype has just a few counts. This chain's CDR3 is CASGGDRSFNEQFF. CDR3 coding DNA: TGTGCCAGCGGTGGGGACAGGTCATTCAATGAGCAGTTCTTC. The rearrangement links TRBV9 to TRBJ2-1; TRBD1 matches 8 bases. Per germline, CDR1 SGDLS and CDR2 YYNGEE. With 7 bases clipped from V and 6 bases from J, the junction kept 9 bases outside the gene matches. The CDR3 is 14 amino acids.